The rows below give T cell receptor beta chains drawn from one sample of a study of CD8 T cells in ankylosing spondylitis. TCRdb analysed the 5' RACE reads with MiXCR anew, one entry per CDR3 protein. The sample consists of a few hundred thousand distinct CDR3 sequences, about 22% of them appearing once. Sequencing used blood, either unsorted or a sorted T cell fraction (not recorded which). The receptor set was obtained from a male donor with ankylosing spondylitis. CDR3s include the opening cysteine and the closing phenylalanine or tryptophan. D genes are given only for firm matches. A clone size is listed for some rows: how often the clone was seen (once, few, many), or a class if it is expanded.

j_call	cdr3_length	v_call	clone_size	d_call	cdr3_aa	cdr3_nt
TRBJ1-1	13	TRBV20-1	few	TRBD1	CSAPLTGATEAFF	TGCAGTGCTCCCTTGACAGGGGCCACTGAAGCTTTCTTT
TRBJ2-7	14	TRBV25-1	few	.	CASSEAGISYEQYF	TGTGCCAGCAGTGAAGCGGGAATCTCCTACGAGCAGTACTTC
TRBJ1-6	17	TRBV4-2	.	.	CASSLETPGTPNSPLHF	TGTGCCAGCAGCCTGGAAACCCCCGGGACCCCTAATTCACCCCTCCACTTT
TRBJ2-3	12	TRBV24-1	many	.	CATSDPLSTQYF	TGTGCCACCAGTGACCCGCTATCTACGCAGTATTTT
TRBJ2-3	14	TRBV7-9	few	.	CASSLSPPGREWYF	TGTGCCAGCAGCTTATCCCCCCCCGGCAGGGAATGGTATTTT
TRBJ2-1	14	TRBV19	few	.	CASSPGPSRYEQFF	TGTGCCAGTAGCCCGGGACCAAGTCGGTATGAGCAGTTCTTC
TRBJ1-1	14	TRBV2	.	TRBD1	CATSSDRVATEAFF	TGTGCCACCAGCTCGGACAGGGTGGCCACTGAAGCTTTCTTT
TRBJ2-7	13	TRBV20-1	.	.	CSARFQGENEQYF	TGCAGTGCTAGATTCCAGGGTGAAAACGAGCAGTACTTC
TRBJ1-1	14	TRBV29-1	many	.	CSVAKFRGNTEAFF	TGCAGCGTCGCTAAGTTCAGGGGGAACACTGAAGCTTTCTTT
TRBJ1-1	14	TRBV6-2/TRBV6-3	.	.	CASSYGGLDTEAFF	TGTGCCAGCAGTTACGGGGGGCTGGACACTGAAGCTTTCTTT
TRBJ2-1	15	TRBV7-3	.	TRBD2	CASSPRASGCNEQFF	TGTGCCAGCAGCCCCCGGGCTAGCGGATGCAATGAGCAGTTCTTC
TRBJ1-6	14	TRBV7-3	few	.	CASSRGMNNSPLHF	TGTGCCAGCAGCCGAGGCATGAATAATTCACCCCTCCACTTT
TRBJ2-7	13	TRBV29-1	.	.	CSVRGAGTYEQYF	TGCAGCGTCCGCGGGGCGGGAACCTACGAGCAGTACTTC
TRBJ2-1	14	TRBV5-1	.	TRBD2	CASSLVAGTMEQFF	TGCGCCAGCAGCTTGGTAGCGGGAACAATGGAGCAGTTCTTC
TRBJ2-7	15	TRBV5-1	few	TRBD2	CASSSLGGRYYEQYF	TGCGCCAGCAGCTCCCTGGGCGGGAGGTACTACGAGCAGTACTTC
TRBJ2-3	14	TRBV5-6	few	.	CASSFGHRTDTQYF	TGTGCCAGCAGCTTCGGCCACCGCACAGATACGCAGTATTTT
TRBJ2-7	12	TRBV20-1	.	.	CSAPYSKNEQYF	TGCAGTGCGCCGTATAGTAAAAACGAGCAGTACTTC
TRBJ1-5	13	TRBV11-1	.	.	CASSKGWNQPQHF	TGTGCCAGCTCAAAGGGGTGGAATCAGCCCCAGCATTTT
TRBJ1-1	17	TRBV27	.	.	CASSRVEGVALNTEAFF	TGTGCCAGCAGTAGGGTGGAGGGTGTAGCTCTGAACACTGAAGCTTTCTTT
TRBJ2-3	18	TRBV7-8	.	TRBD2	CASSLVWTSRKSTDTQYF	TGTGCCAGCAGCTTAGTGTGGACTAGCAGAAAGAGCACAGATACGCAGTATTTT
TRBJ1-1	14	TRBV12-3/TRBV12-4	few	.	CASTPDGAYTEAFF	TGTGCCAGCACCCCGGACGGGGCATACACTGAAGCTTTCTTT
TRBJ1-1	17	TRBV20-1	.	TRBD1	CSARDPRTGLMNTEAFF	TGCAGTGCTAGAGATCCCAGGACAGGGCTAATGAACACTGAAGCTTTCTTT
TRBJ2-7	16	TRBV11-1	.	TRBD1	CASSLHRQGTPYEQYF	TGTGCCAGCAGCTTACACCGACAGGGTACCCCCTACGAGCAGTACTTC
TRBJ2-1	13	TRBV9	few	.	CASSVGPDNEQFF	TGTGCCAGCAGCGTAGGGCCGGACAATGAGCAGTTCTTC
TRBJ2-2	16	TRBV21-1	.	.	CASSCTGPANTGELFF	TGTGCCAGCAGCTGTACAGGTCCCGCGAACACCGGGGAGCTGTTTTTT
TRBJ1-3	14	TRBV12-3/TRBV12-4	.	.	CASSLALTPSPIYF	TGTGCCAGCAGTTTAGCGCTAACACCTAGTCCCATATATTTT
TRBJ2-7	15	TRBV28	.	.	CASSLKAGITHEQYF	TGTGCCAGCAGTTTAAAGGCTGGGATCACCCACGAGCAGTACTTC
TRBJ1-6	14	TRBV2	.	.	CASSEARGAGPLHF	TGTGCCAGCAGTGAAGCGCGCGGGGCTGGGCCCCTCCACTTT
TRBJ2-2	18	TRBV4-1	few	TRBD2	CASSPRRGQRERTGELFF	TGCGCCAGCAGCCCCCGTCGGGGCCAGCGGGAGAGGACCGGGGAGCTGTTTTTT
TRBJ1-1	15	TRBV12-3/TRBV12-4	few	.	CASSFYGGLDTEAFF	TGTGCCAGCAGTTTCTACGGAGGGTTGGACACTGAAGCTTTCTTT
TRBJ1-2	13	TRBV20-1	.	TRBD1	CSAVKGTVDGYTF	TGCAGTGCCGTCAAGGGGACAGTTGATGGCTACACCTTC
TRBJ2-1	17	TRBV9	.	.	CASSPGEDSDLFNEQFF	TGTGCCAGCAGCCCAGGGGAGGACAGCGATTTGTTCAATGAGCAGTTCTTC
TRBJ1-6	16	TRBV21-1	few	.	CASSKDSGSEYSPLHF	TGTGCCAGCAGCAAAGACTCGGGGTCAGAATATTCACCCCTCCACTTT
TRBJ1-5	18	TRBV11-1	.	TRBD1	CASSQEGTGGYSNQPQHF	TGTGCCAGCAGCCAAGAAGGGACAGGGGGGTATAGCAATCAGCCCCAGCATTTT
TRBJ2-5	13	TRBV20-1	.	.	CSARDPGPETQYF	TGCAGTGCTAGAGATCCAGGGCCGGAGACCCAGTACTTC
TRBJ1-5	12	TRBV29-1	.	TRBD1	CSYGQDNQPQHF	TGCAGCTATGGACAGGACAATCAGCCCCAGCATTTT
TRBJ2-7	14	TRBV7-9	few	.	CASGPQGLLYEQYF	TGTGCCAGCGGTCCCCAGGGGCTCCTCTACGAGCAGTACTTC
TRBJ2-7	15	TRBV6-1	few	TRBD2	CASSEAPSGSYVQYF	TGTGCCAGCAGTGAAGCCCCTAGCGGGAGCTACGTGCAGTACTTC
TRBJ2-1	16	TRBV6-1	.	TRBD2	CASSGKPGAGGVEQFF	TGTGCCAGCAGTGGAAAACCAGGAGCGGGAGGGGTTGAGCAGTTCTTC
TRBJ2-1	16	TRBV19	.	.	CASSPLTVYSYNEQFF	TGTGCCAGTAGTCCACTGACAGTCTACTCCTACAATGAGCAGTTCTTC
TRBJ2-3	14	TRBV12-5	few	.	CASQLAGRTDTQYF	TGTGCTAGTCAACTAGCAGGGAGGACAGATACGCAGTATTTT
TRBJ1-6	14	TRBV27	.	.	CASSPIDNNSPLHF	TGTGCCAGCAGTCCCATAGACAATAATTCACCCCTCCACTTT
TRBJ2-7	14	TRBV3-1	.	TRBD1	CASSGDRNSYEQNF	TGTGCCAGCAGCGGGGACAGGAACTCCTACGAGCAGAACTTC
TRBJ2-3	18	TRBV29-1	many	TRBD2	CSVEDPTSGGLRTDTQYF	TGCAGCGTTGAAGACCCGACTAGCGGGGGCCTGCGCACAGATACGCAGTATTTT
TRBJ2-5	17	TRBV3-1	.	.	CASSQDLTGPYQETQYF	TGTGCCAGCAGCCAAGATCTGACAGGTCCGTACCAAGAGACCCAGTACTTC
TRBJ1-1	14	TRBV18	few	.	CASSPQGRDTEAFF	TGTGCCAGCTCACCTCAGGGACGCGACACTGAAGCTTTCTTT
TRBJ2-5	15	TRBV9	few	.	CASSEGGWSQETQYF	TGTGCCAGCAGCGAGGGGGGTTGGAGCCAAGAGACCCAGTACTTC